This T cell receptor (beta chain) emerged from a study of CD8 T cells in ankylosing spondylitis. Study-level findings and limits: Characteristic of ankylosing spondylitis blood, it appeared, was a TCR beta motif comprising about eight highly homologous variants.

This clonotype was counted between two and nine times. Its specificity is unknown. Relative to the germline gene, one junction end is altered; a read error may explain this. Quantitative 5'-RACE with molecular barcodes was used to make the TCR beta libraries. One entry per CDR3 protein results from TCRdb running MiXCR on the 5' RACE reads. The table includes about 540,000 distinct CDR3 sequences, about an eighth detected once. Germline-derived CDR1 and CDR2 are SGHRS and YFSETQ. The CDR3 length is 12 residues. The chain couples TRBV5-1 to TRBJ2-1; 7 bases fit TRBD2. This receptor was identified in a male donor with ankylosing spondylitis. Material for sequencing was blood, either unsorted or a sorted T cell fraction (not recorded which). CDR3 sequence reads: CASSRDYYEQFF. The CDR3 nucleotides read TGCGCCAGCAGCCGGGACTACTATGAGCAGTTCTTC.